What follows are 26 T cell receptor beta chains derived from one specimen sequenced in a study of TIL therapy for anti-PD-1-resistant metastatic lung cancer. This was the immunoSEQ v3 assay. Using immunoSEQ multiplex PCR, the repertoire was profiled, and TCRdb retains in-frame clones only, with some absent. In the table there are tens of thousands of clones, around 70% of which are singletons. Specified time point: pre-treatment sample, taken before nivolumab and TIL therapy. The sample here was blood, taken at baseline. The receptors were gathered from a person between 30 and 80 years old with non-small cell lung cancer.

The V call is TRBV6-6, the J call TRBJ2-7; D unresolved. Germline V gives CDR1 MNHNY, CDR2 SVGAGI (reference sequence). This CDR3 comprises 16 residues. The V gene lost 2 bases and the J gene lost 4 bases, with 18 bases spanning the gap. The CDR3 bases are TGTGCCAGCAGTTACGGCGTCAGCTCTATTAATTACGAGCAGTACTTC. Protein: CASSYGVSSINYEQYF.

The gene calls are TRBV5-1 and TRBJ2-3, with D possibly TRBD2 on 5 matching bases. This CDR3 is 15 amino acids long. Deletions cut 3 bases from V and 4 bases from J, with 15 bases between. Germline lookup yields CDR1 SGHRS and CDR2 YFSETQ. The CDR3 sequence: CASSSSEGFADTQYF. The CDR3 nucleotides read TGCGCCAGCAGCTCGTCCGAGGGCTTTGCAGATACGCAGTATTTT.

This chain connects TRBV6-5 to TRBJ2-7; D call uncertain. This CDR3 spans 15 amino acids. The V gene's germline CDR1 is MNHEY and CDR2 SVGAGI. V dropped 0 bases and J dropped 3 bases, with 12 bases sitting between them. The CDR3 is CASSYSNTECYEQYV. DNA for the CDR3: TGTGCCAGCAGTTACTCGAATACGGAATGCTACGAGCAGTACGTC.

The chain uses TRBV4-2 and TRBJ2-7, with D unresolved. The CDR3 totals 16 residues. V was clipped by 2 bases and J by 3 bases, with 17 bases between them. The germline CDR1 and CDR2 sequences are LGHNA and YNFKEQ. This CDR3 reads CASSQPSLGNDYEQYF. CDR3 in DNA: TGTGCCAGCAGCCAACCATCCCTAGGGAACGACTACGAGCAGTACTTC.

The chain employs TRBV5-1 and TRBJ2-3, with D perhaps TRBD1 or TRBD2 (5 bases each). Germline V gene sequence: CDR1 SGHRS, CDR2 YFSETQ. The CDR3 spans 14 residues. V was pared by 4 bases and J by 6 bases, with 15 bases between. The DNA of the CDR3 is TGCGCCAGCAGCCTGGGGACGCGCGGGGATACGCAGTATTTT. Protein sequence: CASSLGTRGDTQYF.

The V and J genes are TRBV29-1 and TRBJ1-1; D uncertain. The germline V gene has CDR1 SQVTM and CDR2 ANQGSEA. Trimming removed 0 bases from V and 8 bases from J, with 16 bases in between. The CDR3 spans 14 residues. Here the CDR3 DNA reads TGCAGCGTTGAAGATGTCGGCCGGATGGTGGAAGCTTTCTTT. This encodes CSVEDVGRMVEAFF. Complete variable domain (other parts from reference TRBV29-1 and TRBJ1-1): SAVISQKPSRDICQRGTSLTIQCQVDSQVTMMFWYRQQPGQSLTLIATANQGSEATYESGFVIDKFPISRPNLTFSTLTVSNMSPEDSSIYLCSVEDVGRMVEAFFGQGTRLTVV.

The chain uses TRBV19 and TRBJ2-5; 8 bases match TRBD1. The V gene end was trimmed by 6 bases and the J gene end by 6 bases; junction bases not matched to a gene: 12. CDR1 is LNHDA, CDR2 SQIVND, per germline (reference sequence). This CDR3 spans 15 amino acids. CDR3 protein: CASSQGAPSRKTQYF. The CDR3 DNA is TGTGCCAGTAGCCAGGGGGCGCCCAGCCGGAAGACCCAGTACTTC.

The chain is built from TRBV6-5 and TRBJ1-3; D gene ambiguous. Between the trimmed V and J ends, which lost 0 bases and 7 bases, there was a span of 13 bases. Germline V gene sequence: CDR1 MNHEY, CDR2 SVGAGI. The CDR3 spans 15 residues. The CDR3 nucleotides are TGTGCCAGCAGTTACTCCGGGCCTGTAGGGAACACCATATATTTT. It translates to CASSYSGPVGNTIYF.

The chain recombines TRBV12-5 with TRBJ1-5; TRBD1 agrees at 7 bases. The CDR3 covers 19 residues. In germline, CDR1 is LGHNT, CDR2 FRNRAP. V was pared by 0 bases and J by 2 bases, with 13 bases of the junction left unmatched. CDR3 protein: CASGLVLIGGASGNQPQHF. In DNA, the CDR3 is TGTGCTAGTGGTTTGGTACTTATAGGGGGCGCCTCGGGCAATCAGCCCCAGCATTTT. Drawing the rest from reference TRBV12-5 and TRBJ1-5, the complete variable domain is DARVTQTPRHKVTEMGQEVTMRCQPILGHNTVFWYRQTMMQGLELLAYFRNRAPLDDSGMPKDRFSAEMPDATLATLKIQPSEPRDSAVYFCASGLVLIGGASGNQPQHFGDGTRLSIL.

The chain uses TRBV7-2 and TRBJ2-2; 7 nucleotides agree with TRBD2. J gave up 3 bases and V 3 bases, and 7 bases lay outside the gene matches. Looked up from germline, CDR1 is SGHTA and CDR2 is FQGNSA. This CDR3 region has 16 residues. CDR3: CASSLYSGDHTGELFF. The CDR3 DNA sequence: TGTGCCAGCAGCTTGTACAGCGGGGACCACACCGGGGAGCTGTTTTTT.

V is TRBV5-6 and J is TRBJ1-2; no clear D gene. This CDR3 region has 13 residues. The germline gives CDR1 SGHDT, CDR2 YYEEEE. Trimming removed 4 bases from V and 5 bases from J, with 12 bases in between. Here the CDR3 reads CASSRLSGYGYTF. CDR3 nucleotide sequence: TGTGCCAGCAGCCGACTTTCGGGTTATGGCTACACCTTC.

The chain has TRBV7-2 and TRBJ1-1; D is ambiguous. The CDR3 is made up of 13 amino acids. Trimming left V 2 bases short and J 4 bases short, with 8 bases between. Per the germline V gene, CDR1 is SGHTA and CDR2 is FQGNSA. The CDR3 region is CASSLSVGTEAFF. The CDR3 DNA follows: TGTGCCAGCAGCTTATCGGTAGGCACTGAAGCTTTCTTT.

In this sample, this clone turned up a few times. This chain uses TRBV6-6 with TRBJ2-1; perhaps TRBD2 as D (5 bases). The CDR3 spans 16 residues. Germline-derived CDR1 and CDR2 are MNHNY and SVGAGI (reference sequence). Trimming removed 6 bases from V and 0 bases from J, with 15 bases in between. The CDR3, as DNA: TGTGCCAGCAGCTACCTCCTCAGCGGCTCCTACAATGAGCAGTTCTTC. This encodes CASSYLLSGSYNEQFF.

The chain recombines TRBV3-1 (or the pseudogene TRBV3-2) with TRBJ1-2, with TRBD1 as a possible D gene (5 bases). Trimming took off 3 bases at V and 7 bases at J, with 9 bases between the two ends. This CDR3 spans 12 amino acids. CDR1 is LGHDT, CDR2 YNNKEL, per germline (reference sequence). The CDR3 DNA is TGTGCCAGCAGCCAGGGGACCGCTGGCTACACCTTC. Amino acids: CASSQGTAGYTF.

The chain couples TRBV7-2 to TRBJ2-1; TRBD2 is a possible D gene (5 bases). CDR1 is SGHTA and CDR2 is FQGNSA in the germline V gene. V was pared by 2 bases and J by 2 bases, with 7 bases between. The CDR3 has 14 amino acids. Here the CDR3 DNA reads TGTGCCAGCAGCTTATCCGGGACCTACAATGAGCAGTTCTTC. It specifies CASSLSGTYNEQFF. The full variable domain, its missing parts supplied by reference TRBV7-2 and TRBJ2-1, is GAGVSQSPSNKVTEKGKDVELRCDPISGHTALYWYRQSLGQGLEFLIYFQGNSAPDKSGLPSDRFSAERTGGSVSTLTIQRTQQEDSAVYLCASSLSGTYNEQFFGPGTRLTVL.

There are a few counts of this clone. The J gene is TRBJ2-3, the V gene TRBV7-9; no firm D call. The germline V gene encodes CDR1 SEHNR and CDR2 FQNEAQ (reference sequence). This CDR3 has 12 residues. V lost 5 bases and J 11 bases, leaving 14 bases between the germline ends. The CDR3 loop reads CASSRVANRQYF. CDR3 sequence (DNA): TGTGCCAGCAGCCGTGTCGCGAACCGGCAGTATTTT.

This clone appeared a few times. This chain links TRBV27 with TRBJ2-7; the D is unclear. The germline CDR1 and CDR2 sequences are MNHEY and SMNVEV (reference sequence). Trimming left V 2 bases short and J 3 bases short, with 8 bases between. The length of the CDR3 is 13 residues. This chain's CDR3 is CASSLRVYYEQYF. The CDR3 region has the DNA TGTGCCAGCAGTTTAAGGGTCTACTACGAGCAGTACTTC.

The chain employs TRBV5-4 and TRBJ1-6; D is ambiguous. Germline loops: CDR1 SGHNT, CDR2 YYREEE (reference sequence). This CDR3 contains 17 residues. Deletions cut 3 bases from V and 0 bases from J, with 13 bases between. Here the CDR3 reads CASSSSTTSSYNSPLHF. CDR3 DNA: TGTGCCAGCAGCTCATCAACGACGAGCTCCTATAATTCACCCCTCCACTTT.

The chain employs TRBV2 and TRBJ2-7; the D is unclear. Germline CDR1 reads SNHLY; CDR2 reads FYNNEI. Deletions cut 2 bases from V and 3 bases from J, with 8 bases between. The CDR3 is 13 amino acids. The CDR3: CASSEPGSYEQYF. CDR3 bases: TGTGCCAGCAGTGAACCCGGCAGCTACGAGCAGTACTTC.

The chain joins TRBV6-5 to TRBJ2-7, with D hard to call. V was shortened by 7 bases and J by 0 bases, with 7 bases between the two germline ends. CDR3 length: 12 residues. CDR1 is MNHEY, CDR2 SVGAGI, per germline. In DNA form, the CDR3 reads TGTGCCAGCAAACAAAACTCCTACGAGCAGTACTTC. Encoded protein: CASKQNSYEQYF.

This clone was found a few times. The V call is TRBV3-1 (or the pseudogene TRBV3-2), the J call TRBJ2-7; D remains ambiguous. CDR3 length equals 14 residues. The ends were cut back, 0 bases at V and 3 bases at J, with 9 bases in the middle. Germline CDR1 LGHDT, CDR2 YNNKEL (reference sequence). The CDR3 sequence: CASSQDVASYEQYV. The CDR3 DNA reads TGTGCCAGCAGCCAAGACGTGGCCAGCTACGAGCAGTACGTC.

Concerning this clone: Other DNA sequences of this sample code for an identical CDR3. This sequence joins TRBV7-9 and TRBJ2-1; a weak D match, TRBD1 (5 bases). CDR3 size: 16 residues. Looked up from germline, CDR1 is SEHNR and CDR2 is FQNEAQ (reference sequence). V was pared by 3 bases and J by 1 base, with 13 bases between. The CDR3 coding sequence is TGTGCCAGCAGCTTGAGTTTAGCAGGGTCCTACAATGAGCAGTTCTTC. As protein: CASSLSLAGSYNEQFF.

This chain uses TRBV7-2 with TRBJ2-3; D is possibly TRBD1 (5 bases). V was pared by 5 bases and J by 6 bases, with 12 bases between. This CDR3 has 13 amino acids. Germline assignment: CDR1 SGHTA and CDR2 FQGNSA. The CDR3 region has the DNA TGTGCCAGCAGCGTTGAAGGGGTCGATACGCAGTATTTT. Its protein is CASSVEGVDTQYF.

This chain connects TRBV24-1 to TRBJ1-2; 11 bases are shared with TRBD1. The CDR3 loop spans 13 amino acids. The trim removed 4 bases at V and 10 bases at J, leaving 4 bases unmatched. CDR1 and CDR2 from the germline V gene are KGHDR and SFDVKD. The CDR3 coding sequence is TGTGCCACCAGTGACCGGGACAGGGGGGCCTACACCTTC. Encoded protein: CATSDRDRGAYTF.

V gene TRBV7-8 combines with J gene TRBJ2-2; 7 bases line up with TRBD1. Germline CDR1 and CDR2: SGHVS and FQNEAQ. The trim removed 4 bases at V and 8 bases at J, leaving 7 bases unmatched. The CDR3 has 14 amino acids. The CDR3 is CASSSRDSRGELFF. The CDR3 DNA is TGTGCCAGCAGCTCCCGGGACAGCAGAGGGGAGCTGTTTTTT.

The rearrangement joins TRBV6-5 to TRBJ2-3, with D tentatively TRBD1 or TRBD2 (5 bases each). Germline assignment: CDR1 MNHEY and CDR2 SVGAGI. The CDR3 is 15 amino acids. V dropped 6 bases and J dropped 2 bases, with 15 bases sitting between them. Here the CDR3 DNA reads TGTGCCAGCAGGAGACGAGGGGAGACCACAGATACGCAGTATTTT. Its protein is CASRRRGETTDTQYF.